This entry features one T cell receptor (beta chain) sequence. As yet, its antigen is unknown. MiXCR, applied by TCRdb to the reads, yields one record per CDR3 protein. The profile covers roughly 180,000 distinct CDR3 sequences, with less than 25% appearing a single time and 25% taken by the ten largest. V was clipped by 1 base and J by 5 bases; unmatched bases: 2. The CDR3 covers 14 residues. Germline CDR1 SGHTA, CDR2 FQGNSA. This entry belongs to a study of T cell repertoires in cytomegalovirus infection. Across the whole study: From public TCR beta signatures came an indication of both CMV infection and matching HLA type. Study-wide results and limits: The study found HLA-C-restricted CMV-specific TCR beta clonotypes dominating the ex vivo response.

Sequences were derived from CD8+ T cells from cultured PBMCs, sampled from culture after CMV antigen stimulation. The chain couples TRBV7-2 to TRBJ2-1; TRBD1 matches at 7 bases. The TCR comes from a human donor in good health (CMV status not recorded). Some clones in this sample may be carry-over from other donors' samples. The CDR3 loop is CASSLEQGNNEQFF. The CDR3 DNA reads as TGTGCCAGCAGCTTAGAACAGGGGAACAATGAGCAGTTCTTC.